This entry lists 10 T cell receptor beta chains sequenced from one sample in a study of cytomegalovirus exposure and HLA in healthy donors. PCR amplification relied on 60 Vbeta primers (plus 13 Jbeta primers). Sequencing was performed with immunoSEQ multiplex PCR; in TCRdb, only in-frame clones are kept and a portion is missing. The sample lists about 130,000 clones; approximately 82% were seen once. Sequencing was carried out using PBMCs. Receptors originate from a boy aged 2-9 years in good health and CMV-seronegative.

In nucleotides, the CDR3 is TGTGCCAGCAGTTCCCCGAGGACAGATACGCAGTATTTT. Translation: CASSSPRTDTQYF. The chain has TRBV27 and TRBJ2-3, with D unclear. Trimming took off 4 bases at V and 3 bases at J, with 8 bases between the two ends. CDR3 size: 13 residues. Germline V gene lookup returns CDR1 MNHEY and CDR2 SMNVEV (reference sequence).

This chain joins TRBV27 and TRBJ2-2, with 11 bases lining up with TRBD2. With 6 bases clipped from V and 0 bases from J, the junction kept 6 bases outside the gene matches. The CDR3 sequence is 17 residues long. The V gene's germline CDR1 is MNHEY and CDR2 SMNVEV (reference sequence). The CDR3 sequence is CASRTSGDQANTGELFF. CDR3 coding DNA: TGTGCCAGCAGGACTAGCGGGGATCAAGCGAACACCGGGGAGCTGTTTTTT.

The V and J genes are TRBV7-2 and TRBJ2-5; TRBD2 matches 7 bases. This CDR3 is built from 17 residues. Trimming cost V 0 bases and J 4 bases; bases outside gene matches: 11. CDR1 and CDR2 (germline): SGHTA, FQGNSA. As DNA, the CDR3 is TGTGCCAGCAGCTTAGCGTGGGGAGCGGGAAGTGGAGAGACCCAGTACTTC. Protein: CASSLAWGAGSGETQYF.

This chain joins TRBV19 and TRBJ1-2; TRBD1 matches at 8 bases. With V trimmed by 9 bases and J by 1 base, 13 bases remained unmatched. There are 16 residues in the CDR3. Germline V gives CDR1 LNHDA, CDR2 SQIVND (reference sequence). The CDR3 here is CASKADRENRNYGYTF. CDR3 nucleotide sequence: TGTGCCAGCAAGGCGGACAGGGAGAACCGTAACTATGGCTACACCTTC.

This chain joins TRBV5-6 and TRBJ1-6, with D maybe TRBD1 (5 bases). Per germline, CDR1 SGHDT and CDR2 YYEEEE. The CDR3 is made up of 15 amino acids. V lost 5 bases and J 9 bases, leaving 18 bases between the germline ends. CDR3 in DNA: TGTGCCAGCAGGAGTTGGGGAGGGGAGAGTTCACCCCTCCACTTT. Encoded protein: CASRSWGGESSPLHF.

This chain links TRBV2 with TRBJ1-2; D possibly corresponds to TRBD1 (5 bases). V was clipped by 5 bases and J by 4 bases, with 11 bases between them. In germline, CDR1 is SNHLY, CDR2 FYNNEI. The CDR3 contains 13 residues. Written as DNA, the CDR3 is TGTGCCAGCAGTAGGACCGGGGGCTATGGCTACACCTTC. Its translation: CASSRTGGYGYTF. Variable domain in full (rest from reference TRBV2 and TRBJ1-2): EPEVTQTPSHQVTQMGQEVILRCVPISNHLYFYWYRQILGQKVEFLVSFYNNEISEKSEIFDDQFSVERPDGSNFTLKIRSTKLEDSAMYFCASSRTGGYGYTFGSGTRLTVV.

The rearrangement links TRBV25-1 to TRBJ2-6; unclear D gene. V was pared by 4 bases and J by 2 bases, with 3 bases between. The CDR3 is made up of 13 amino acids. Germline CDR1 reads MGHDK; CDR2 reads SYGVNS. CDR3 sequence reads: CASSVTGANVLTF. As DNA, the CDR3 is TGTGCCAGCAGTGTAACTGGGGCCAACGTCCTGACTTTC. The whole variable domain, filled in from reference TRBV25-1 and TRBJ2-6, reads EADIYQTPRYLVIGTGKKITLECSQTMGHDKMYWYQQDPGMELHLIHYSYGVNSTEKGDLSSESTVSRIRTEHFPLTLESARPSHTSQYLCASSVTGANVLTFGAGSRLTVL.

The chain joins TRBV4-3 to TRBJ2-7; 15 nucleotides match TRBD2. V trimming: 5 bases; J trimming: 10 bases; junction bases outside the gene matches: 12. Per germline, CDR1 LGHNA and CDR2 YSLEER. The CDR3 runs 16 residues. CDR3 in amino acids: CASSAQLPGLAGGQYF. In DNA, the CDR3 is TGCGCCAGCAGCGCTCAACTTCCGGGACTAGCGGGGGGCCAGTACTTC.

V usage is TRBV30 and J usage is TRBJ1-4; TRBD1 agrees at 7 bases. Germline lookup yields CDR1 GTSNPN and CDR2 SVGIG (reference sequence). V dropped 1 base and J dropped 4; count of bases not matched to a gene: 6. The CDR3 contains 15 residues. CDR3 loop: CAWSGVGQSNEKLFF. CDR3 coding DNA: TGTGCCTGGAGTGGGGTGGGACAGAGTAATGAAAAACTGTTTTTT.

V usage is TRBV27 and J usage is TRBJ1-5; possibly TRBD1 for D (5 bases). Trimming removed 6 bases from V and 2 bases from J, with 11 bases in between. The CDR3 has 14 residues. CDR1 is MNHEY, CDR2 SMNVEV, per germline (reference sequence). The CDR3 region is CASSIGVGNQPQHF. The CDR3 DNA is TGTGCCAGCAGCATAGGGGTCGGCAATCAGCCCCAGCATTTT.